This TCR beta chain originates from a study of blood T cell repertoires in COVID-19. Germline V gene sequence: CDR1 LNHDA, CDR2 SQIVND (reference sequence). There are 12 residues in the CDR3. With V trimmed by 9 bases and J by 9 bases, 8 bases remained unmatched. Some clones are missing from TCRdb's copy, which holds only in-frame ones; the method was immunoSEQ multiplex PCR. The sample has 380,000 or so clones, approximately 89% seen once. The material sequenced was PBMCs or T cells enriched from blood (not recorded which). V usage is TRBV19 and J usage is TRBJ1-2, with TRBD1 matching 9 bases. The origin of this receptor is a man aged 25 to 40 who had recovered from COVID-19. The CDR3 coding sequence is TGTGCCAGCGCGGACAGGGGTAGTAGCTACACCTTC. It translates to CASADRGSSYTF. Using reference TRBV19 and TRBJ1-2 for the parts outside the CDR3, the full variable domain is DGGITQSPKYLFRKEGQNVTLSCEQNLNHDAMYWYRQDPGQGLRLIYYSQIVNDFQKGDIAEGYSVSREKKESFPLTVTSAQKNPTAFYLCASADRGSSYTFGSGTRLTVV.